This TCR beta chain was recovered during a study of low-dose radiotherapy and immunotherapy resistance in tumors. This clonotype was observed a few times. The time point denotes: before trial treatment. Low-dose radiotherapy, low-dose cyclophosphamide, aspirin, ipilimumab and nivolumab were all given to the donors. In germline, CDR1 is SGHNT, CDR2 YYREEE (reference sequence). The CDR3 covers 13 residues. Trimming left V 0 bases short and J 6 bases short, with 8 bases between. Priming of first-strand cDNA relied on TRAV- and TRBV-specific primers (covering alpha and beta chains). With a constant-region primer and a V-primer adapter, TCRs were subjected to 20 PCR cycles of amplification. TCRdb itself ran the reads through MiXCR, one entry per CDR3 protein. Of tens of thousands of distinct CDR3 sequences in the sample, about 18% were seen once.

The rearrangement joins TRBV5-4 to TRBJ2-3, with D uncertain. This clonotype was sampled from a male donor with prostate cancer. The material was PBMCs, obtained before treatment. The DNA for the CDR3 is TGTGCCAGCAGCTTGGACATCGAGGATACGCAGTATTTT. Translation gives CASSLDIEDTQYF.